The 22 T cell receptor beta chains below were found in one sample sequenced in a study of T-cell reconstitution after alpha-beta-depleted transplantation in children. Preparation of the TCRbeta library involved a method that used unique molecular identifiers. Via MiXCR, TCRdb re-called the PCR reads, giving one row per CDR3 protein. Altogether 90,000 to 150,000 distinct CDR3 sequences are present, 20% to 25% being singletons, with the ten largest covering over 9.5%. The source material was PBMCs, mostly from graft donor cells, sampled 180 days after TCRalphabeta/CD19-depleted stem cell transplant. The receptors shown here come from a male patient between 2 and 10 years old who had a stem cell transplant for chronic granulomatous disease, so the T cells may come from the graft donor.

This clonotype was observed at least ten times. The CDR3 nucleotides read TGTGCCAGCAGACCTGGGACCTCCTACGAGCAGTACTTC. It codes for CASRPGTSYEQYF. This chain joins TRBV28 and TRBJ2-7; possibly TRBD1 or TRBD2 for D (5 bases each). The germline V gene encodes CDR1 MDHEN and CDR2 SYDVKM. V was clipped by 6 bases and J by 0 bases, with 9 bases between them. CDR3 length: 13 amino acids.

This clonotype showed up many times. The V gene is TRBV12-3 or TRBV12-4, the J gene TRBJ2-3; 7 bases map to TRBD2. The CDR3 is 15 amino acids. Germline trimming cut 5 bases from V and 0 bases from J; bases unmatched to any gene: 5. CDR3 nucleotide sequence: TGTGCCAGCAGTACTAGCGCCTCTAGCACAGATACGCAGTATTTT. Protein product: CASSTSASSTDTQYF.

In this sample, this clonotype turned up many times. This chain uses TRBV20-1 with TRBJ2-5, with D unclear. The V gene's germline CDR1 is DFQATT and CDR2 SNEGSKA (reference sequence). CDR3 length: 11 amino acids. Trimming left V 0 bases short and J 2 bases short, with 1 base between. The CDR3 is CSAREQETQYF. In DNA form, the CDR3 reads TGCAGTGCTAGAGAACAAGAGACCCAGTACTTC.

The V and J genes are TRBV20-1 and TRBJ2-1, with 7 bases that match TRBD2. After removal of 7 bases from V and 7 bases from J, the junction contained 7 bases not matched to a gene. The germline V gene encodes CDR1 DFQATT and CDR2 SNEGSKA (reference sequence). The CDR3 has 12 residues. The CDR3 loop reads CSGAGVGNEQFF. Written as DNA, the CDR3 is TGCAGTGGGGCGGGAGTGGGTAATGAGCAGTTCTTC.

This clonotype was recorded many times. The chain carries TRBV20-1 and TRBJ1-1; the D is unclear. The CDR3 runs to 13 residues. Trimming took off 3 bases at V and 6 bases at J, with 14 bases between the two ends. CDR1 DFQATT and CDR2 SNEGSKA come from the germline V gene (reference sequence). The CDR3 sequence is CSASRPGLPEAFF. The CDR3 DNA is TGCAGTGCTAGCCGGCCTGGACTCCCTGAAGCTTTCTTT.

The chain joins TRBV19 to TRBJ1-1, with 10 nucleotides matching TRBD1. Germline CDR1 and CDR2: LNHDA and SQIVND (reference sequence). J gave up 4 bases and V 5 bases, and 4 bases lay outside the gene matches. The CDR3 totals 14 residues. The CDR3 DNA follows: TGTGCCAGTAGTTCGGGGACAGGGGCCACTGAAGCTTTCTTT. Amino acids: CASSSGTGATEAFF.

In its sample, this clonotype was seen many times. V gene TRBV7-6 combines with J gene TRBJ2-5; D call uncertain. Trimming stripped 4 bases from V and 2 bases from J, with 11 bases between. Germline values: CDR1 SGHVS, CDR2 FNYEAQ. The CDR3 extends over 14 amino acids. CDR3 DNA: TGTGCCAGCAGCTCCAGGACCGTACAAGAGACCCAGTACTTC. It is translated as CASSSRTVQETQYF.

The chain links TRBV20-1 to TRBJ2-7; no firm D call. V dropped 6 bases and J dropped 4 bases, with 10 bases sitting between them. Germline loops: CDR1 DFQATT, CDR2 SNEGSKA (reference sequence). The CDR3 totals 11 residues. Here the CDR3 DNA reads TGCAGTGCCGTCCTCCGATACGAGCAGTACTTC. It specifies CSAVLRYEQYF.

CDR3 protein: CASSVGLGFTEAFF. The CDR3 nucleotides are TGTGCCAGCAGCGTAGGTTTAGGGTTCACTGAAGCTTTCTTT. This rearrangement joins TRBV9 to TRBJ1-1; unclear D gene. The CDR3 is 14 residues long. In germline, CDR1 is SGDLS, CDR2 YYNGEE. The V gene lost 0 bases and the J gene lost 4 bases, with 10 bases spanning the gap.

This clonotype came up a few times. This rearrangement joins TRBV20-1 to TRBJ2-3; possibly TRBD2 for D (6 bases). Germline CDR1 reads DFQATT; CDR2 reads SNEGSKA (reference sequence). The CDR3 totals 12 residues. V was cut by 5 bases and J by 4 bases, with 10 bases left in between. The CDR3 here is CSACREADTQYF. The CDR3 coding sequence is TGCAGTGCTTGCAGGGAGGCAGATACGCAGTATTTT.

This clonotype was counted many times. The chain uses TRBV7-9 and TRBJ1-6, with D possibly TRBD1 on 5 matching bases. Trimming took off 5 bases at V and 7 bases at J, with 9 bases between the two ends. Germline lookup yields CDR1 SEHNR and CDR2 FQNEAQ (reference sequence). This CDR3 region has 13 residues. The CDR3 sequence is CASSPGANSPLHF. DNA of the CDR3: TGTGCCAGCAGCCCCGGGGCAAATTCACCCCTCCACTTT.

This clonotype was detected ten times or more. The chain has TRBV20-1 and TRBJ2-1, with D perhaps matching TRBD1 or TRBD2 (6 bases each). The CDR3 is made up of 14 amino acids. Trimming shortened V by 4 bases and J by 3 bases, and 13 bases separated the two germline ends. Germline-derived CDR1 and CDR2 are DFQATT and SNEGSKA (reference sequence). In nucleotides, the CDR3 is TGCAGTGCTAAACCGGGGGCGAACTACAATGAGCAGTTCTTC. This codes for CSAKPGANYNEQFF.

This clonotype appeared a few times. V and J are TRBV20-1 and TRBJ2-6; D remains ambiguous. Germline CDR1 DFQATT, CDR2 SNEGSKA (reference sequence). This CDR3 region has 16 residues. Trimming took 4 bases from V and 2 from J, leaving 15 bases between them. The CDR3 DNA reads as TGCAGTGCTATCTTGGCTGTGATAACTGGGGCCAACGTCCTGACTTTC. This encodes CSAILAVITGANVLTF.

The J gene is TRBJ2-1, the V gene TRBV5-1; 9 nucleotides align to TRBD1. The junction had 3 bases not matched to a gene; V was cut back by 0 bases and J by 5 bases. CDR1 is SGHRS, CDR2 YFSETQ, per germline. This CDR3 has 15 residues. CDR3 protein: CASSLAGTGHNEQFF. The CDR3, as DNA: TGCGCCAGCAGCTTGGCCGGGACAGGGCACAATGAGCAGTTCTTC.

J is TRBJ2-5 and V is TRBV20-1; 9 positions agree with TRBD1. The CDR3 extends over 14 amino acids. Trimming at V came to 5 bases and at J to 5 bases, leaving 9 bases not matched to a gene. Germline V gene lookup returns CDR1 DFQATT and CDR2 SNEGSKA (reference sequence). Written as DNA, the CDR3 is TGCAGTGCTCACGGGACAGGGAGCTTCGAGACCCAGTACTTC. Its translation is CSAHGTGSFETQYF.

This chain connects TRBV28 to TRBJ2-7, with D tentatively TRBD2 (6 bases). Germline V gives CDR1 MDHEN, CDR2 SYDVKM. V lost 3 bases to trimming and J lost 6 bases, with 18 bases between them. The CDR3 runs 15 residues. The DNA for the CDR3 is TGTGCCAGCAGTTTCGCCAACACACTAGCTGGCGAGCAGTACTTC. Translation gives CASSFANTLAGEQYF.

This clonotype was found a few times. V usage is TRBV29-1 and J usage is TRBJ2-5; D is unresolved. Between the trimmed V and J ends, which lost 3 bases and 4 bases, there was a span of 9 bases. The CDR3 extends over 12 amino acids. CDR1 SQVTM and CDR2 ANQGSEA come from the germline V gene. As DNA, the CDR3 is TGCAGCGTTGACCCTTGGGGAGAGACCCAGTACTTC. Its translation is CSVDPWGETQYF. Filled out from reference TRBV29-1 and TRBJ2-5, the complete variable domain reads SAVISQKPSRDICQRGTSLTIQCQVDSQVTMMFWYRQQPGQSLTLIATANQGSEATYESGFVIDKFPISRPNLTFSTLTVSNMSPEDSSIYLCSVDPWGETQYFGPGTRLLVL.

This chain connects TRBV4-3 to TRBJ2-2; 10 bases agree with TRBD1. V was pared by 0 bases and J by 6 bases, with 10 bases of the junction left unmatched. CDR3 length equals 18 residues. The germline gives CDR1 LGHNA, CDR2 YSLEER. CDR3 protein: CASSQDIPGTGVAGELFF. Written as DNA, the CDR3 is TGCGCCAGCAGCCAAGATATCCCCGGGACAGGGGTAGCCGGGGAGCTGTTTTTT.

The chain links TRBV20-1 to TRBJ1-5; D unresolved. V lost 0 bases to trimming and J lost 2 bases, with 11 bases between them. This CDR3 has 15 residues. Germline lookup yields CDR1 DFQATT and CDR2 SNEGSKA (reference sequence). CDR3 nucleotides: TGCAGTGCTAGAGATCGGGGTTTTGGCAATCAGCCCCAGCATTTT. Amino acid sequence: CSARDRGFGNQPQHF.

CDR3 region: CASSFYFGDRGSYEQYF. The CDR3 DNA reads as TGTGCCAGCAGCTTTTACTTTGGGGACAGGGGGTCCTACGAGCAGTACTTC. The chain carries TRBV5-6 and TRBJ2-7; TRBD1 matches 11 bases. Germline lookup yields CDR1 SGHDT and CDR2 YYEEEE. This CDR3 has 17 residues. V shed 2 bases, J shed 1 base, and the junction held 8 bases outside the gene matches.

This clonotype was counted at least ten times. The chain is built from TRBV10-2 and TRBJ2-2; 9 bases align to TRBD1. The CDR3 has 14 amino acids. V trimming: 6 bases; J trimming: 5 bases; junction bases outside the gene matches: 4. Germline values: CDR1 WSHSY, CDR2 SAAADI. CDR3 protein: CASRVTGGTGELFF. CDR3 in DNA: TGCGCCAGCAGGGTGACAGGGGGAACCGGGGAGCTGTTTTTT.

A few counts support this clonotype. The chain uses TRBV7-2 and TRBJ1-1; TRBD1 is a possible D gene (6 bases). Germline V gene sequence: CDR1 SGHTA, CDR2 FQGNSA. The ends were cut back, 5 bases at V and 4 bases at J, with 14 bases in the middle. CDR3 size: 14 residues. CDR3: CASSTFLGGTEAFF. The CDR3 DNA follows: TGTGCCAGCAGCACCTTCTTAGGGGGCACTGAAGCTTTCTTT.